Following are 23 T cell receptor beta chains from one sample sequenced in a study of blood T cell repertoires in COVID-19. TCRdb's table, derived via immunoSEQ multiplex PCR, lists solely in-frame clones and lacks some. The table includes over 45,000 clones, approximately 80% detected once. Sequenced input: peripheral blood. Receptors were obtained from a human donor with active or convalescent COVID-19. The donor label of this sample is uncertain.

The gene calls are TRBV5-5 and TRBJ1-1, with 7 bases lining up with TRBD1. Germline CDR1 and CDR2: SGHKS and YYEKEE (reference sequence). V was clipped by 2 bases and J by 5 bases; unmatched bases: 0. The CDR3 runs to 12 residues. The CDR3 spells CASSLQGTEAFF. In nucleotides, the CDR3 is TGTGCCAGCAGCTTACAGGGGACTGAAGCTTTCTTT.

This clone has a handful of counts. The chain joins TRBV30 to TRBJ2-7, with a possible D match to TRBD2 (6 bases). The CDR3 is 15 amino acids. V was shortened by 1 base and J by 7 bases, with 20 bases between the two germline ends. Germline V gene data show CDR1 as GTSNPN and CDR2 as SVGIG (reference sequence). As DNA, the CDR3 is TGTGCCTGGAGTGGCCGGGAGCGGGCGCATCAAGAGCAGTACTTC. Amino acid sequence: CAWSGRERAHQEQYF.

For the CDR3, the DNA is TGTGCCAGCAGTTCCCGCGGGAAACTCGGGAGTGGCTACACCTTC. Amino acid sequence: CASSSRGKLGSGYTF. The V call is TRBV6-2 or TRBV6-3, the J call TRBJ1-2; D gene unclear. V shed 4 bases and J shed 7 bases, with 19 bases lying between them. The CDR3 covers 15 residues. Per germline, CDR1 MNHEY and CDR2 SVGEGT.

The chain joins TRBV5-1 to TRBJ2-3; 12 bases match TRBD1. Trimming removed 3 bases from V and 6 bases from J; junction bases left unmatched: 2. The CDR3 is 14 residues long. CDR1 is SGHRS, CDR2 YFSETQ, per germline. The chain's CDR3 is CASSSGTGGDTQYF. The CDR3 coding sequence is TGCGCCAGCAGCTCCGGGACAGGGGGCGATACGCAGTATTTT.

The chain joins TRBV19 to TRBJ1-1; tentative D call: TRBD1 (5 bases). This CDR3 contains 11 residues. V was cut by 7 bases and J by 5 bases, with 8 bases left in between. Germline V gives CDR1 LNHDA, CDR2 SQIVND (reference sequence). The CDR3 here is CASKRGTEAFF. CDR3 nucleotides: TGTGCCAGTAAGCGGGGGACTGAAGCTTTCTTT.

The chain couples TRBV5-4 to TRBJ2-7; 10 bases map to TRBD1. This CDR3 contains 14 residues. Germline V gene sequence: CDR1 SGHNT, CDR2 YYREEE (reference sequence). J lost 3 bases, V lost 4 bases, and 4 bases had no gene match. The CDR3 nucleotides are TGTGCCAGCAGCCCCGACAGGGGGCTCTACGAGCAGTACTTC. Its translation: CASSPDRGLYEQYF.

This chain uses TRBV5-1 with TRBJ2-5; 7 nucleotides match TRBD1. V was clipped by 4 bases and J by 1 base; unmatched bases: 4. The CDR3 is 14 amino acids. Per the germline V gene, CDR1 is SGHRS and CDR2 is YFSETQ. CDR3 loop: CASSLGQAQETQYF. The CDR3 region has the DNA TGCGCCAGCAGCCTAGGACAGGCCCAAGAGACCCAGTACTTC.

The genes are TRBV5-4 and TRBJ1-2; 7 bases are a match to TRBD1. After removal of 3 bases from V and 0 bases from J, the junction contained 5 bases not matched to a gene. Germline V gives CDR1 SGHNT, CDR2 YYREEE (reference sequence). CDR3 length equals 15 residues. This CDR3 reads CASSSGQASNYGYTF. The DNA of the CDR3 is TGTGCCAGCAGCTCCGGACAGGCCTCTAACTATGGCTACACCTTC.

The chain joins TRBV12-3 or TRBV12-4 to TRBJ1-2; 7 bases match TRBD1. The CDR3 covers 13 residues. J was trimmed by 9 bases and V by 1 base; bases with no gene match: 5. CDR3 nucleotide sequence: TGTGCCAGCAGTTTAGGACAGGGTTTGCGCTACACCTTC. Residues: CASSLGQGLRYTF.

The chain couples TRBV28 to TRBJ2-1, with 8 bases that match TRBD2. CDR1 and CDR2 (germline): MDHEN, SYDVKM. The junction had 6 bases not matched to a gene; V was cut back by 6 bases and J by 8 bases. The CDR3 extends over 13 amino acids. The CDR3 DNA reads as TGTGCCAGCAGATCCGGGACTAGTCATGAGCAGTTCTTC. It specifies CASRSGTSHEQFF. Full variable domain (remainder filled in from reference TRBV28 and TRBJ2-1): DVKVTQSSRYLVKRTGEKVFLECVQDMDHENMFWYRQDPGLGLRLIYFSYDVKMKEKGDIPEGYSVSREKKERFSLILESASTNQTSMYLCASRSGTSHEQFFGPGTRLTVL.

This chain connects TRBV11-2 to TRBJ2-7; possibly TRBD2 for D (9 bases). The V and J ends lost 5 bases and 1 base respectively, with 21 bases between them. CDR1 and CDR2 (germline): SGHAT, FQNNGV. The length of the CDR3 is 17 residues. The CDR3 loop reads CASSGRGLAGPSYEQYF. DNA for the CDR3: TGTGCCAGCAGCGGCAGGGGGCTAGCGGGACCATCCTACGAGCAGTACTTC.

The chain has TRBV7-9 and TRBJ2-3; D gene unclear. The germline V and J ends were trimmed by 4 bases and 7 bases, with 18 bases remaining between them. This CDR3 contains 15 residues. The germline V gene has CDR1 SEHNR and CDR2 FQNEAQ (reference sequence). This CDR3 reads CASSSNPGSPYTQYF. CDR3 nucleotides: TGTGCCAGCAGCTCAAATCCGGGTAGTCCCTATACGCAGTATTTT.

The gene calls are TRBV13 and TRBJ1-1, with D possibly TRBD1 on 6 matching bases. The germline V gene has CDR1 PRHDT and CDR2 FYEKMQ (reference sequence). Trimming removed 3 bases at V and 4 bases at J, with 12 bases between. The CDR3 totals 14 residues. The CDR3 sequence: CASSFEGVATEAFF. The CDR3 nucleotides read TGTGCCAGCAGCTTCGAGGGGGTGGCCACTGAAGCTTTCTTT.

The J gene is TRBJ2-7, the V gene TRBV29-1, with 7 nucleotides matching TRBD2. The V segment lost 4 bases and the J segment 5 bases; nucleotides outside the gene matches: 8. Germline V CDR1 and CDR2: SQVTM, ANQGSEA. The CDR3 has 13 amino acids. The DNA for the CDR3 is TGCAGCGTTGCGCGGGAGATCGACCACGAGCAGTACTTC. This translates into CSVAREIDHEQYF.

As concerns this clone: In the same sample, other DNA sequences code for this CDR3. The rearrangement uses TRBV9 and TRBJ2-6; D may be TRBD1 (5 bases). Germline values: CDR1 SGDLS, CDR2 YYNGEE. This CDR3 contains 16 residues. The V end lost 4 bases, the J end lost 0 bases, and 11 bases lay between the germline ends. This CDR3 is CASSSDRSSGANVLTF. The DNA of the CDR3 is TGTGCCAGCAGCTCCGACAGATCCTCTGGGGCCAACGTCCTGACTTTC.

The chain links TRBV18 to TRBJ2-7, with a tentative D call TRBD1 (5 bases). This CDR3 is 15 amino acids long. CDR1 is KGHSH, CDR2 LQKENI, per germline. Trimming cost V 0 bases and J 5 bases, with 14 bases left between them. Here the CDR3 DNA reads TGTGCCAGCTCACCACCGGCAGGGCGAAGGAACGAGCAGTACTTC. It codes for CASSPPAGRRNEQYF. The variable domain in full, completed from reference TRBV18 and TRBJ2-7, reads NAGVMQNPRHLVRRRGQEARLRCSPMKGHSHVYWYRQLPEEGLKFMVYLQKENIIDESGMPKERFSAEFPKEGPSILRIQQVVRGDSAAYFCASSPPAGRRNEQYFGPGTRLTVT.

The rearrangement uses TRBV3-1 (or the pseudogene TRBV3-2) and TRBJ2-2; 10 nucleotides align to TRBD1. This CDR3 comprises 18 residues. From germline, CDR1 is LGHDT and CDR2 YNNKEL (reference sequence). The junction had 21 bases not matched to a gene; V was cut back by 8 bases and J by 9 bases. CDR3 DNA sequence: TGTGCCAGCCGCCGGGACAGGGGAATCACGGGGCCGACCCGGGAGCTGTTTTTT. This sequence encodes CASRRDRGITGPTRELFF.

The CDR3: CASSLQGGDTEAFF. CDR3 sequence (DNA): TGTGCCAGCAGCTTACAGGGTGGGGACACTGAAGCTTTCTTT. The genes are TRBV7-3 and TRBJ1-1; a weak D match, TRBD1 (5 bases). Germline assignment: CDR1 SGHTA and CDR2 FQGTGA. The CDR3 sequence is 14 residues long. V was trimmed by 2 bases and J by 3 bases, leaving 10 bases between them.

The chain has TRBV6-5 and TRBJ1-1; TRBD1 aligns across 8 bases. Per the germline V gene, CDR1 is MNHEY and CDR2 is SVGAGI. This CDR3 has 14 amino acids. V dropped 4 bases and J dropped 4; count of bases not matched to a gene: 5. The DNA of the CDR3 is TGTGCCAGCAGTTCTCCAGGGGGCGGCACTGAAGCTTTCTTT. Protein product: CASSSPGGGTEAFF.

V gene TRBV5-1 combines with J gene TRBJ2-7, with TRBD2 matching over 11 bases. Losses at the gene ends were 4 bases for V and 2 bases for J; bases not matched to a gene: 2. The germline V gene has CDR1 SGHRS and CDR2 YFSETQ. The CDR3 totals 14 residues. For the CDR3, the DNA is TGCGCCAGCAGCGGGACTAGCGGTGCCTACGAGCAGTACTTC. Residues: CASSGTSGAYEQYF.

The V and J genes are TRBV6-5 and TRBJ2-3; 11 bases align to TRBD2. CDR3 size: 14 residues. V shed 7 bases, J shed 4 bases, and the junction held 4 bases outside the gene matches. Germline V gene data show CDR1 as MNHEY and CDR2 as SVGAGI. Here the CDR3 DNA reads TGTGCCAGCAAGGGACTAGCGGCTTCAGATACGCAGTATTTT. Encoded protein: CASKGLAASDTQYF.

The CDR3 reads CASSQQTLQTDTQYF. In DNA form, the CDR3 reads TGTGCCAGCAGCCAACAAACCCTACAGACAGATACGCAGTATTTT. This sequence joins TRBV3-1 (or the pseudogene TRBV3-2) and TRBJ2-3; D remains ambiguous. Germline CDR1 and CDR2: LGHDT and YNNKEL (reference sequence). CDR3 length equals 15 residues. The germline V and J ends were trimmed by 2 bases and 3 bases, with 12 bases remaining between them.

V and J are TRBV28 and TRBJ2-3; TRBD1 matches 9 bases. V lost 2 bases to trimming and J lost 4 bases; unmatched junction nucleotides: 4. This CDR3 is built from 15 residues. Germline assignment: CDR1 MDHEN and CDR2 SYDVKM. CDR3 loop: CASSLGDRVADTQYF. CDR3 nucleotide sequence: TGTGCCAGCAGTTTAGGGGACAGGGTTGCAGATACGCAGTATTTT.